This T cell receptor (beta chain) was obtained from a study of beta chain features in type 1 diabetes. General study results and limits: The study found moderately but significantly shorter TCRB CDR3s in all four CD4+ subsets of Type 1 diabetes patients.

Regarding this clone: Its specificity is unknown.

The entirety of the isolated RNA underwent reverse transcription, so expressed TCRB transcripts were sequenced. Generated by immunoSEQ multiplex PCR, the TCRdb table keeps only in-frame clones and is missing some. The sample holds tens of thousands of clones; 60% to 75% are singletons and the top ten take less than 2%. The TCR originated in a man aged 25 to 45 with type 1 diabetes. Some clones in this sample may be carry-over from other donors' samples. Sequences were obtained from Tregs from blood.

Written as DNA, the CDR3 is TGCGCCAGCAGCTTGGACAGGAACACTGAAGCTTTCTTT. Translated: CASSLDRNTEAFF. V usage is TRBV5-1 and J usage is TRBJ1-1, with D unresolved. The CDR3 loop spans 13 amino acids. Germline lookup yields CDR1 SGHRS and CDR2 YFSETQ. Trimming removed 0 bases at V and 1 base at J, with 4 bases between.